This T cell receptor beta chain comes out of a study of a mutant IDH1 vaccine in newly diagnosed glioma. Comments on this clone: What it recognizes is unknown.

The repertoire was sequenced with immunoSEQ multiplex PCR; TCRdb's copy has only in-frame clones and lacks some. This sample carries 30,000 to 45,000 clones, 60% to 85% of them seen once, and the ten largest clones take around 8.9%. Unmatched junction bases numbered 8, after V lost 3 bases and J lost 1 base. The CDR3 consists of 17 residues. Germline V gene data show CDR1 as MGHDK and CDR2 as SYGVNS. This sample's time point: week 47, end of study. Doses of 300 ug of mutant IDH1 20-mer peptide were given with topical imiquimod. The chain links TRBV25-1 to TRBJ2-2; 7 bases are shared with TRBD1. Sequencing was performed on PBMCs, taken from a glioma patient whose treatment included an IDH1 peptide vaccine. The sequence was obtained from a man in his forties or fifties with glioma. The CDR3 loop reads CASSDPSRQGNTGELFF. CDR3 nucleotides: TGTGCCAGCAGTGACCCCTCGAGACAGGGGAACACCGGGGAGCTGTTTTTT.